The rows below give T cell receptor beta chains drawn from one sample of a study of shared clonotypes between healthy human individuals. Generated by immunoSEQ multiplex PCR, the TCRdb table keeps only in-frame clones and is missing some. The repertoire holds millions of clones, with roughly 94% as singletons. Sequencing input: naive CD4+ T cells sorted from blood. These TCRs come from a man aged 18 to 30 in good health. CDR3s include the opening cysteine and the closing phenylalanine or tryptophan.

v_gene: TRBV28; CDR3aa: CASSLSRTLAYEQYF
v_gene: TRBV7-9; CDR3aa: CASSLIGTGIETQYF
v_gene: TRBV27; CDR3aa: CASSSYAGGIYEQYF
v_gene: TRBV6-8; CDR3aa: CVQGGCYEQYF
v_gene: TRBV7-9; CDR3aa: CASGRGGFEAFF
v_gene: TRBV28; CDR3aa: CASSLNGPGRYTF
v_gene: TRBV5-1; CDR3aa: CASSLGFDGPGSTIYF
v_gene: TRBV30; CDR3aa: CAWSWGEKLFF
v_gene: TRBV12-2; CDR3aa: CASRLGTRASGGQDTQYF
v_gene: TRBV6-6; CDR3aa: CASSFKGQGDYGYTF
v_gene: TRBV6-5; CDR3aa: CASRLRDRGGDTQYF
v_gene: TRBV6-1; CDR3aa: CASGRLVQETQYF
v_gene: TRBV5-1; CDR3aa: CASSFPGDSTDTQYF